This record covers a single T cell receptor (beta chain). CDR1 is WNHNN, CDR2 SYGVQD, per germline (reference sequence). The V gene end was trimmed by 3 bases and the J gene end by 5 bases; junction bases not matched to a gene: 7. The CDR3 sequence is 16 residues long. This record comes from a study of cytomegalovirus exposure and HLA in healthy donors. The PCR was carried out with 60 Vbeta primers and 13 Jbeta primers. Data came from immunoSEQ multiplex PCR; TCRdb stores just in-frame clones and leaves some out. Among about 140,000 clones, about 75% were seen once, and the ten largest hold over 3%. Specimen: PBMCs. This TCR came from a man aged 40-49 years in good health and CMV-seronegative. The chain is built from TRBV10-1 and TRBJ2-1; 10 bases line up with TRBD2. The DNA for the CDR3 is TGCGCCAGCAGTGACCAGGGACTAGCGCGGAACAATGAGCAGTTCTTC. It specifies CASSDQGLARNNEQFF.